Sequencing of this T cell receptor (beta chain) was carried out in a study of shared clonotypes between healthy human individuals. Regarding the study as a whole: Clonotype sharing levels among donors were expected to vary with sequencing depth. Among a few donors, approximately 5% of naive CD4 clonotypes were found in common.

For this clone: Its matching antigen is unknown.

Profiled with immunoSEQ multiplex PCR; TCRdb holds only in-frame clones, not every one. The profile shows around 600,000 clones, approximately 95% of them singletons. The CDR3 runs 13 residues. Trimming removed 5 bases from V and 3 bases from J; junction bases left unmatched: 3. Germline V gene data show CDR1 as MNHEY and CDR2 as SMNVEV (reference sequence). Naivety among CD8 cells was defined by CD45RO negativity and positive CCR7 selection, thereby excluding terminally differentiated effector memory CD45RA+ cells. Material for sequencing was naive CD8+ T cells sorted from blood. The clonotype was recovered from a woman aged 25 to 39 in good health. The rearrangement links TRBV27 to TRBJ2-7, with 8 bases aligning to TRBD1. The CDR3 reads CASSVTGVYEQYF. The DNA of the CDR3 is TGTGCCAGCAGTGTGACAGGGGTCTACGAGCAGTACTTC.